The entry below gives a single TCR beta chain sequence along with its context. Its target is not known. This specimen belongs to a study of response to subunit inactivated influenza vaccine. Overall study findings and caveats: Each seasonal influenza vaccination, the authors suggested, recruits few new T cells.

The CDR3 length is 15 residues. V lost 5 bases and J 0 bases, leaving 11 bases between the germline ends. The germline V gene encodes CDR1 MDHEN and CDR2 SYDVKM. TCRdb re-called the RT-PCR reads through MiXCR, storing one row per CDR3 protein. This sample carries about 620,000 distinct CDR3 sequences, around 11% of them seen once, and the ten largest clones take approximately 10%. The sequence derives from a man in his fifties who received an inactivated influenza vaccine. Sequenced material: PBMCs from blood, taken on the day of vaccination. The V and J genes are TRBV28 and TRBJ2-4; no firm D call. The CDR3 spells CASSGLGQAKNIQYF. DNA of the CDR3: TGTGCCAGCAGTGGCTTGGGTCAAGCCAAAAACATTCAGTACTTC.